The clone carrying this T cell receptor beta chain was found a few times. The germline V and J ends were trimmed by 3 bases and 3 bases, with 11 bases remaining between them. CDR3 length: 15 residues. CDR1 and CDR2 (germline): SGHAT, FQNNGV. The source of the sample is a study of T-cell memory formation after mild COVID-19. TCRdb ran MiXCR on the 5' RACE reads and lists one entry per CDR3 protein. Among approximately 290,000 distinct CDR3 sequences listed, just under 20% were seen once. The material sequenced was PBMCs or a T cell subset sorted from them (not recorded which). This rearrangement joins TRBV11-2 to TRBJ2-2; the D gene is possibly TRBD2 (5 bases). The receptor's source is a man aged 18 to 35 who had mild COVID-19 (a few samples of this study predate the infection). Cell type and time point are not known. The CDR3 DNA reads as TGTGCCAGCAGCTTTTTCCAGGAGGACACCGGGGAGCTGTTTTTT. This encodes CASSFFQEDTGELFF.